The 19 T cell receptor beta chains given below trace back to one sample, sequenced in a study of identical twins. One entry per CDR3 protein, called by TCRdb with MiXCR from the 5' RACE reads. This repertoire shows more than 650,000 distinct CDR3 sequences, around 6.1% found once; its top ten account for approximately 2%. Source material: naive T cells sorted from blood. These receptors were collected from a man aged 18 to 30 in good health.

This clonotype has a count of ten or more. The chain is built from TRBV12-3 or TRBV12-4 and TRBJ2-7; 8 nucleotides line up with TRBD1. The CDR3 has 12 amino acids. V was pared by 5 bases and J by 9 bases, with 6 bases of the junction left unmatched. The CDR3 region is CASSLGQGRQYV. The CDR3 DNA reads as TGTGCCAGCAGTCTAGGACAGGGAAGGCAGTACGTC.

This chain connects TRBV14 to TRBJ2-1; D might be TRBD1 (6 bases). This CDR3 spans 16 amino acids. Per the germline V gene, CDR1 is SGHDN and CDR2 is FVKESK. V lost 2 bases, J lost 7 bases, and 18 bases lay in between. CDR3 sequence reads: CASSQYQGPLGNEQFF. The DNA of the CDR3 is TGTGCCAGCAGCCAATATCAGGGGCCGCTCGGTAATGAGCAGTTCTTC.

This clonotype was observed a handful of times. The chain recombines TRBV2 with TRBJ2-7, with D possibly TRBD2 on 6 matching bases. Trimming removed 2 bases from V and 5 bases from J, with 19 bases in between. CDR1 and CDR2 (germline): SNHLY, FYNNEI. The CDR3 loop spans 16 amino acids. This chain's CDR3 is CASSENSGTQIDEQYF. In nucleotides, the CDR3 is TGTGCCAGCAGTGAAAATTCGGGGACTCAGATCGACGAGCAGTACTTC. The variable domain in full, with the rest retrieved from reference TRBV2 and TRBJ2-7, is EPEVTQTPSHQVTQMGQEVILRCVPISNHLYFYWYRQILGQKVEFLVSFYNNEISEKSEIFDDQFSVERPDGSNFTLKIRSTKLEDSAMYFCASSENSGTQIDEQYFGPGTRLTVT.

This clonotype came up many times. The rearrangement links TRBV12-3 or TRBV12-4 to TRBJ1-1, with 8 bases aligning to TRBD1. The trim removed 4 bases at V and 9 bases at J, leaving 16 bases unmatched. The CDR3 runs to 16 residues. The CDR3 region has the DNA TGTGCCAGCAGTTGGCTCAACCGGGACAGGACAACAAAAGCTTTCTTT. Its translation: CASSWLNRDRTTKAFF.

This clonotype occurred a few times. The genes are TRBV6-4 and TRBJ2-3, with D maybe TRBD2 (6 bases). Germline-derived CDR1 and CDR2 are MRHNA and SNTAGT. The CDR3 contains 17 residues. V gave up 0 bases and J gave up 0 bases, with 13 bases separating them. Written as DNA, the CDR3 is TGTGCCAGCAGTGACTCGGGCGGGGCCCACAGCACAGATACGCAGTATTTT. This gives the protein CASSDSGGAHSTDTQYF.

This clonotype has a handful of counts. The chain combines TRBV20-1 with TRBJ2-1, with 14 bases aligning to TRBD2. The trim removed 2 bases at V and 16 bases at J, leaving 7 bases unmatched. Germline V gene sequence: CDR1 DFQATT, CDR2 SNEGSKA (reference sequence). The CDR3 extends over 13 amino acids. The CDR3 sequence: CSARPGLAGDRFF. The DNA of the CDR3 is TGCAGTGCTAGACCGGGACTAGCGGGAGATCGATTCTTC.

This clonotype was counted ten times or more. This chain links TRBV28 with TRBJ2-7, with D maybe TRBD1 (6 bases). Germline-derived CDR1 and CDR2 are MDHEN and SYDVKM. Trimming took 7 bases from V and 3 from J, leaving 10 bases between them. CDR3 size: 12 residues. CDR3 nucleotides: TGTGCCAGCATGGGGGCGAACTACGAGCAGTACTTC. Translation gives CASMGANYEQYF.

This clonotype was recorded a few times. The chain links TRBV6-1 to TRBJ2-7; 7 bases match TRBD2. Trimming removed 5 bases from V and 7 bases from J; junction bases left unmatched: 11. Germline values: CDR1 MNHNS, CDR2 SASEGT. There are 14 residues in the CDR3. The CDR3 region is CASSPRLAEGEQYF. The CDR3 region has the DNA TGTGCCAGCAGTCCGAGGCTAGCGGAGGGTGAGCAGTACTTC.

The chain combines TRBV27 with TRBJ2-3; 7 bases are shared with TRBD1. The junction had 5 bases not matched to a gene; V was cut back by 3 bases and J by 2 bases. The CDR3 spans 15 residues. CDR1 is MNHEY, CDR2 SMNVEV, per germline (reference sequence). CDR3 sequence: CASSFFGTVTDTQYF. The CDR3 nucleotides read TGTGCCAGCAGTTTTTTCGGGACAGTCACAGATACGCAGTATTTT.

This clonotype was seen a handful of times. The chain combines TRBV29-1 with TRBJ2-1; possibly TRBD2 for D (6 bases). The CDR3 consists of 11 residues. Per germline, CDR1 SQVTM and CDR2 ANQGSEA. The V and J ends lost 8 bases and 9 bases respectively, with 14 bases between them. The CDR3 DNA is TGCAGCCAGACTAGTTCTACTGAGCAGTTCTTC. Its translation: CSQTSSTEQFF.

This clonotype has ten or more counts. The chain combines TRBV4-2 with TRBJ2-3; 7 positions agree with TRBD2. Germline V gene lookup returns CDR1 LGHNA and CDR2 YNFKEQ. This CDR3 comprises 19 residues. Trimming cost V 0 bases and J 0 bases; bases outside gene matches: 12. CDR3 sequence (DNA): TGTGCCAGCAGCCAAGACTCCAGAGCGGGAATCTCTAGCACAGATACGCAGTATTTT. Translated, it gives CASSQDSRAGISSTDTQYF.

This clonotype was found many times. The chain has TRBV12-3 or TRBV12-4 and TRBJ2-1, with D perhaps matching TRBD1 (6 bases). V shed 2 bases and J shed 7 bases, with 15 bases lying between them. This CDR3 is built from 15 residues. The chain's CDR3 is CASSLTTGSVNEQFF. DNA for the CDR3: TGTGCCAGCAGTTTAACAACAGGGTCAGTGAATGAGCAGTTCTTC.

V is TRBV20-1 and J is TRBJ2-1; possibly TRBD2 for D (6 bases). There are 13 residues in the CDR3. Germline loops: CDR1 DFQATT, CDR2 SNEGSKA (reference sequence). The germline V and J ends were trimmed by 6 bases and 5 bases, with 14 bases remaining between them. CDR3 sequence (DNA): TGCAGTGCGGTACTCACTAGCCACAATGAGCAGTTCTTC. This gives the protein CSAVLTSHNEQFF.

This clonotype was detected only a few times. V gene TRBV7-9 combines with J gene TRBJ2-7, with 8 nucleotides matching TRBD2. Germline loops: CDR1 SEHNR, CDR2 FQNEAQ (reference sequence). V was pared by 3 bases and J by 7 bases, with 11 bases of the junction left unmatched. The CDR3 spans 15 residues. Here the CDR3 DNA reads TGTGCCAGCAGCTTCACCGCCGGGACTAGGAGTGAGCAGTACTTC. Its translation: CASSFTAGTRSEQYF.

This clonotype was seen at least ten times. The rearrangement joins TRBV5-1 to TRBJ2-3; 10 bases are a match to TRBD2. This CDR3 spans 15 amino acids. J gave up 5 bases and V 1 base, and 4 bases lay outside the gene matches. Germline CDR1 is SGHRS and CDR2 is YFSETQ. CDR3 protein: CASSLSSGSLDTQYF. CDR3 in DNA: TGCGCCAGCAGCTTGTCTAGCGGGAGTCTAGATACGCAGTATTTT.

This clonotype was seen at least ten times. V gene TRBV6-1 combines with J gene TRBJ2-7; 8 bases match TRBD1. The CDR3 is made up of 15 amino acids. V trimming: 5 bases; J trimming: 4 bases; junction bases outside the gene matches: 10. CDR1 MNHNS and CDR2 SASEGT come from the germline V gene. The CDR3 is CASSRTGINSYEQYF. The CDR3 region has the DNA TGTGCCAGCAGTCGGACAGGGATTAATTCATACGAGCAGTACTTC.

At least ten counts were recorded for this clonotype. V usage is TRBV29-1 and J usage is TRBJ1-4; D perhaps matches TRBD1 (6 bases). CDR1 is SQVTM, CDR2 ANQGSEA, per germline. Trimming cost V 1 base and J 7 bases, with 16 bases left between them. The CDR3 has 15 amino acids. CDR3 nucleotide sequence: TGCAGCGTTGAAGGAGCAGGGGCCGGGAGTGAAAAACTGTTTTTT. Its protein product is CSVEGAGAGSEKLFF.

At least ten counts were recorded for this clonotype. The CDR3 region is CASSPGLTPSYNEQFF. The CDR3, as DNA: TGCGCCAGCAGCCCAGGACTCACTCCCTCCTACAATGAGCAGTTCTTC. The V and J genes are TRBV5-1 and TRBJ2-1; a weak D match, TRBD2 (5 bases). Trimming took off 4 bases at V and 0 bases at J, with 14 bases between the two ends. Germline loops: CDR1 SGHRS, CDR2 YFSETQ. CDR3 length: 16 amino acids.

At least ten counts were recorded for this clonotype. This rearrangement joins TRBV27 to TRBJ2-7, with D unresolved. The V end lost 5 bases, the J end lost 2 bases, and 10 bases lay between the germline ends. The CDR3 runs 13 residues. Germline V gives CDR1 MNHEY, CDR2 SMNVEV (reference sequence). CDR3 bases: TGTGCCAGCAGTCCAGCTCCGACCTACGAGCAGTACGTC. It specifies CASSPAPTYEQYV.